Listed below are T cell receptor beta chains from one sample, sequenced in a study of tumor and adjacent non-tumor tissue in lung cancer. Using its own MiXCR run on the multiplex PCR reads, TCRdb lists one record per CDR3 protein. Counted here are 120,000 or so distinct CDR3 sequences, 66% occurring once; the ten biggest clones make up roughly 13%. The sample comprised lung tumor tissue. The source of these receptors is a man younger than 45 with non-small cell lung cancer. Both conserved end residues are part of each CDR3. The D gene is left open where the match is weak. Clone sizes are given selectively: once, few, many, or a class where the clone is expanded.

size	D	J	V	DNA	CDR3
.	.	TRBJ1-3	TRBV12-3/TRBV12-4	TGCGCCATCAGTTTAGTGGCTGGAAACACCATATATTTT	CAISLVAGNTIYF
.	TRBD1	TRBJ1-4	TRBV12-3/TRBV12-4	TGTGCCAGCAGTCCCTGGACAGGAACTGATGAAAAATTGTTTTTT	CASSPWTGTDEKLFF
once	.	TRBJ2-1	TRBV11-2	TGTGTCAGCAGCTTAGATAGTTGGGCCGCCGCCTACAATGAACAGTTCTTC	CVSSLDSWAAAYNEQFF
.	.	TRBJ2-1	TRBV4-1	TGCGCCAGTAGCCAGGAACCCAATGGTGAGCGGTTCTTC	CASSQEPNGERFF
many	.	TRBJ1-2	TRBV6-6	TGTGCCAGCAGTTACGAGGCAGCCCTTGATAACTATGGCTACACCTTC	CASSYEAALDNYGYTF
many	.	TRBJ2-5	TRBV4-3	TGCGCCAGCAGCCGTAGTAGGCAGGGAGGAGAGACCCAGTACTTC	CASSRSRQGGETQYF
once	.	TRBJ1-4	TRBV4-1	TGCGCCAGAAGCCAAGATCTTTACGGGGGAAATGAAAAACTGTTTTTT	CARSQDLYGGNEKLFF
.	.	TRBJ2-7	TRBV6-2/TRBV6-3	TGTGCCAGCAGTCTACTCGAGGGAACAAACGAGCAGTACTTC	CASSLLEGTNEQYF
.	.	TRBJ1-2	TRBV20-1	TGCAGTACTAGATTGGGGTCGGGCTATGGCTACACGTTC	CSTRLGSGYGYTF
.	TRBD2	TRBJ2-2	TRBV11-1	TGTAACAGGAACTTAGGTGTCGTCGGGCGGGAGGGTAGCACCGGGGAGCTGTTTTTT	CNRNLGVVGREGSTGELFF
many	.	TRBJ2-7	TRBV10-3	TGTGCCACCATCGGGGGTGACTACGAGCAGTACTTC	CATIGGDYEQYF
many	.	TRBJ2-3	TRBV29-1	TGCAGTGCCCAGGGGGGGTTCGCAGATACGCAGTATTTT	CSAQGGFADTQYF
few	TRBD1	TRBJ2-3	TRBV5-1	TGCGCCAGCAGGAGTCGAGGACAGGACACAGATGCGCAGTATTTT	CASRSRGQDTDAQYF
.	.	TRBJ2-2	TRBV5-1	TGCGCCAGCAGCTGGACAGTGTACGGGGAGCTGTTTTTT	CASSWTVYGELFF
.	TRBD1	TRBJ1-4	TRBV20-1	TGCACTGCTAGAGTTCTGACAGGGGGCCGAGAAAAACTGTTTTTT	CTARVLTGGREKLFF
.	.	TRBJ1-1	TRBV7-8	TGTGCCAACAGCTTAAACAATGAAGCGTTCTTT	CANSLNNEAFF
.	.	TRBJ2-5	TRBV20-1	TGCAGTGTTAGAGATCGTGACGAAAAGGAATGGGAGACCCAGTACTTC	CSVRDRDEKEWETQYF
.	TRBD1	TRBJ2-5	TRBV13	TGTGCCGACAGCCCCCCCACAGGGGCAAAAGAGACCCAGTACTTC	CADSPPTGAKETQYF
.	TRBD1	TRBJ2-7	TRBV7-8	TGTGCCAGCAGCCCGGTGGACAGGGACTCCTACGAGCAGTACTTC	CASSPVDRDSYEQYF
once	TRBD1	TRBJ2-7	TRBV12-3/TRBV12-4	TGTGCCAGCCTCCGGACAGGGGGCTTCTACGAGCAGTACTTC	CASLRTGGFYEQYF
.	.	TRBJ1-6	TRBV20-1	TGCAGTACTAAACTGGGAGGGCAGGCCTTTAATTCACCCCTCCACTTT	CSTKLGGQAFNSPLHF
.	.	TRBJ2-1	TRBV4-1	TGCGCCAGCAGCCAAGGTCGGTGGGGAAGATACAATGAGCAGTTCTTC	CASSQGRWGRYNEQFF
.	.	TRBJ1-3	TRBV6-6	TGTGTCAGCAGCCTGATGGCCGGTCTCTCTGGAAACAGCATATATTTT	CVSSLMAGLSGNSIYF
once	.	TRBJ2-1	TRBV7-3	TGTGCCAGCAGCTTAAGGGGGGCGGTAGGGAGGCATGAGCAGTTCTTC	CASSLRGAVGRHEQFF
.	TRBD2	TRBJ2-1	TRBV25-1	TGTGCCAGCAGTGAAAGGGGACTAGACTACAATGGGCACTTCTTC	CASSERGLDYNGHFF
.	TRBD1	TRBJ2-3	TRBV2	TGTGCCAGCAGTGCCACAGGGGGAGATACCCAGTATTTT	CASSATGGDTQYF